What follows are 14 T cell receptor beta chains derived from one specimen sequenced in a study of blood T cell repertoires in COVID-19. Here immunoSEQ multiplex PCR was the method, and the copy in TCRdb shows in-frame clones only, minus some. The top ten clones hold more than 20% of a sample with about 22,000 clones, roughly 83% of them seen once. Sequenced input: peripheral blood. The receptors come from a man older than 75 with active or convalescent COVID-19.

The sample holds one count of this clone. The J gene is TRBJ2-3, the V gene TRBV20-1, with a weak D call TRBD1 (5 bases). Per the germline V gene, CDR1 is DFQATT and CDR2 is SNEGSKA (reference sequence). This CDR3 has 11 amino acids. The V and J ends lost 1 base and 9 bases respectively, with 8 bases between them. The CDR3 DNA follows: TGCAGTGCTAGAGTGCACAGGACGCAGTATTTT. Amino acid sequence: CSARVHRTQYF.

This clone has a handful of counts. The CDR3 loop is CASSSDSLRPTEAFF. The CDR3 DNA is TGCGCCAGCAGCTCCGACAGCCTGAGGCCCACTGAAGCTTTCTTT. The J gene is TRBJ1-1, the V gene TRBV10-1; tentatively, D is TRBD1 (5 bases). Germline V CDR1 and CDR2: WNHNN, SYGVQD (reference sequence). Trimming stripped 6 bases from V and 4 bases from J, with 18 bases between. CDR3 length: 15 amino acids.

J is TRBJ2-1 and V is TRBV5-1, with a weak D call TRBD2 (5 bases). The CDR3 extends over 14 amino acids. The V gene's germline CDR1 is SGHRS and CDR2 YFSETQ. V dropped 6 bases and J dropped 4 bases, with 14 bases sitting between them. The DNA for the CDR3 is TGCGCCAGCAATGAAGCGGCTTCGTACAATGAGCAGTTCTTC. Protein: CASNEAASYNEQFF.

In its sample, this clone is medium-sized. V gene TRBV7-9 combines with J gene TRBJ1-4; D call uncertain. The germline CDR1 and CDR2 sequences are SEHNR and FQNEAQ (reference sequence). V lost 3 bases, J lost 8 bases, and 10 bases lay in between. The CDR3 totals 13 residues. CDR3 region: CASSFPLREKLFF. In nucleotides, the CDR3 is TGTGCCAGCAGCTTCCCTCTGCGGGAAAAACTGTTTTTT.

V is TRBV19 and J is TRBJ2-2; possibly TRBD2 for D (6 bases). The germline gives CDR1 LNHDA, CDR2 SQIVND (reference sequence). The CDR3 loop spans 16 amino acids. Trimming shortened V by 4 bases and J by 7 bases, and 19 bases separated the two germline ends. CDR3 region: CASSTHQVGRDGELFF. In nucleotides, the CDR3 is TGTGCCAGTAGTACTCACCAGGTTGGGCGGGACGGGGAGCTGTTTTTT.

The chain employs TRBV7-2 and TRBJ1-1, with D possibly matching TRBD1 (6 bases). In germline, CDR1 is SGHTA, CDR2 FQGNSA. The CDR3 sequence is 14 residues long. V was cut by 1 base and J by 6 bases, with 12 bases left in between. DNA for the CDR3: TGTGCCAGCAGCTTAGTGTCTGGACAGTCTGAAGCTTTCTTT. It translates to CASSLVSGQSEAFF. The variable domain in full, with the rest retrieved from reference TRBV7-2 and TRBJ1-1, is GAGVSQSPSNKVTEKGKDVELRCDPISGHTALYWYRQSLGQGLEFLIYFQGNSAPDKSGLPSDRFSAERTGGSVSTLTIQRTQQEDSAVYLCASSLVSGQSEAFFGQGTRLTVV.

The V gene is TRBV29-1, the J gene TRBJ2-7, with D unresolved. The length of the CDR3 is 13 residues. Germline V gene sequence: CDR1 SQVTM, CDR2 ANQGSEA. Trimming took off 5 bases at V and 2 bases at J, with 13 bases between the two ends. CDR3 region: CSVLAGSPYEQYF. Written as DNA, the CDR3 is TGCAGCGTTTTGGCAGGATCCCCCTACGAGCAGTACTTC.

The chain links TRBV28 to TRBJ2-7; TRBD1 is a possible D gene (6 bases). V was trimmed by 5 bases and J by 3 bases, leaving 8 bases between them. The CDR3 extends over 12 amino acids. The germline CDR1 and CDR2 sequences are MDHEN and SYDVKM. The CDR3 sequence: CASSTQGYEQYF. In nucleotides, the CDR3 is TGTGCCAGCAGTACACAGGGCTACGAGCAGTACTTC.

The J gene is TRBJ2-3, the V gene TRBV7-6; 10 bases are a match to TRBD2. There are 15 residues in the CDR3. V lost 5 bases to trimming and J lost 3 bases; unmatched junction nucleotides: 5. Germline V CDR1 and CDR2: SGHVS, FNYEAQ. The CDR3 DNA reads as TGTGCCAGCAGCAAGCAGACTAGCGGGACAGATACGCAGTATTTT. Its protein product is CASSKQTSGTDTQYF. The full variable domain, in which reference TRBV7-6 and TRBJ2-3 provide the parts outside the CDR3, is GAGVSQSPRYKVTKRGQDVALRCDPISGHVSLYWYRQALGQGPEFLTYFNYEAQQDKSGLPNDRFSAERPEGSISTLTIQRTEQRDSAMYRCASSKQTSGTDTQYFGPGTRLTVL.

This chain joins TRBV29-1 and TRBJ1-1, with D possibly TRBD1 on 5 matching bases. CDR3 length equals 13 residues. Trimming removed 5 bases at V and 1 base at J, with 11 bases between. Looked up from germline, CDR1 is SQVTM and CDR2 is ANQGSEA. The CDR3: CSVSQVPNTEAFF. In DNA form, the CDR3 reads TGCAGCGTTTCACAGGTACCGAACACTGAAGCTTTCTTT.

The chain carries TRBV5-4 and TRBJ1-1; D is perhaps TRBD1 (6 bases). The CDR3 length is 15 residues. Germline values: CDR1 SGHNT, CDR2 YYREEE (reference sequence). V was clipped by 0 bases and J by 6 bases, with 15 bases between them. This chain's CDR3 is CASSLGVTGSAEAFF. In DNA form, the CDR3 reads TGTGCCAGCAGCTTGGGGGTCACAGGGTCGGCTGAAGCTTTCTTT.

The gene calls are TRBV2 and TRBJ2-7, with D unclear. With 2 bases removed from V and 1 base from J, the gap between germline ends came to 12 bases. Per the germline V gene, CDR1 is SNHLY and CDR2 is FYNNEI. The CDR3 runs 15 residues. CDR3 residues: CASSERQALSYEQYF. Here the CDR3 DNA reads TGTGCCAGCAGTGAAAGGCAGGCTTTATCCTACGAGCAGTACTTC.

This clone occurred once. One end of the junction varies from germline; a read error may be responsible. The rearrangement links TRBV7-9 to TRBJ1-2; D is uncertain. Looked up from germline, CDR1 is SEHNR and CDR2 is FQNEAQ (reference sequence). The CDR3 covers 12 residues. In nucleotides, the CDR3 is TGTGCCAGCAGCTCCGAGGTTATCCGTTCTCACTTC. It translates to CASSSEVIRSHF.

As DNA, the CDR3 is TGCGCCAGCAGCTTGGCTTATAGGACAGGGATGAGGATGAACACTGAAGCTTTCTTT. This codes for CASSLAYRTGMRMNTEAFF. The J gene is TRBJ1-1, the V gene TRBV5-1, with 8 bases matching TRBD1. The CDR3 is 19 residues long. The V segment lost 0 bases and the J segment 0 bases; nucleotides outside the gene matches: 13. Looked up from germline, CDR1 is SGHRS and CDR2 is YFSETQ.